The rows below give T cell receptor beta chains drawn from one sample of a study of graft-versus-host responses after intestinal transplantation. TCRdb's copy holds only in-frame clones and misses some; the assay was immunoSEQ multiplex PCR. The repertoire consists of roughly 60,000 clones, with over 85% occurring once and the leading ten covering 1.6%. The specimen was PBMCs, collected 26 days after transplant. The origin of the receptors is a human patient who received an intestinal transplant, so some T cells may come from the graft donor. The CDR3 runs from the conserved cysteine through the conserved F or W. D genes are given only for firm matches. Not all rows give a size; the values are once, few, many and, for expanded clones, a class.

.,TRBJ2-2,once,TRBV27,CASSQNTGELFF,TGTGCCAGCAGTCAAAACACCGGGGAGCTGTTTTTT
.,TRBJ1-5,.,TRBV28,CASSLQGNSNQPQHF,TGTGCCAGCAGTTTACAGGGGAATAGCAATCAGCCCCAGCATTTT
TRBD2,TRBJ2-1,.,TRBV19,CASRSWSGGYNEQFF,TGTGCCAGTAGAAGTTGGAGCGGGGGATACAATGAGCAGTTCTTC
.,TRBJ1-2,.,TRBV4-1,CASSDQGNYGYTF,TGCGCCAGCAGCGACCAGGGGAACTATGGCTACACCTTC
TRBD1,TRBJ1-2,.,TRBV27,CASRLTGAYSANYGYTF,TGTGCCAGCAGACTTACAGGGGCTTATAGTGCTAACTATGGCTACACCTTC
TRBD2,TRBJ2-2,few,TRBV2,CASSDGGGRNTGELFF,TGTGCCAGCAGTGACGGCGGGGGACGGAACACCGGGGAGCTGTTTTTT
TRBD1,TRBJ1-2,.,TRBV29-1,CSVYPGQGAYGYTF,TGCAGCGTTTATCCTGGACAGGGGGCCTATGGCTACACCTTC
TRBD1,TRBJ1-1,.,TRBV7-2,CASSLADREFNEAFF,TGTGCCAGCAGCTTAGCGGACAGGGAGTTTAATGAAGCTTTCTTT
TRBD2,TRBJ2-7,.,TRBV6-5,CASSQGLANFYEQYF,TGTGCCAGCAGTCAGGGACTAGCGAATTTCTACGAGCAGTACTTC
TRBD1,TRBJ2-1,.,TRBV30,CAWRLDRGNEQFF,TGTGCCTGGAGGCTCGACAGGGGGAATGAGCAGTTCTTC
TRBD1,TRBJ2-1,.,TRBV14,CASSQRTGGFEQFF,TGTGCCAGCAGCCAACGGACAGGGGGCTTTGAGCAGTTCTTC
TRBD1,TRBJ1-5,.,TRBV28,CASDRGQDQPQHF,TGTGCCAGCGACAGGGGGCAGGATCAGCCCCAGCATTTT
.,TRBJ2-3,.,TRBV2,CASTRTFPGGTDTQYF,TGTGCCAGCACCCGGACTTTTCCGGGTGGCACAGATACGCAGTATTTT
.,TRBJ1-1,.,TRBV5-1,CASSLESGGYTEAFF,TGCGCCAGCAGCTTGGAATCCGGGGGGTATACTGAAGCTTTCTTT
TRBD1,TRBJ2-7,.,TRBV5-4,CASSQTGGYEQYF,TGTGCCAGCAGCCAAACAGGGGGCTACGAGCAGTACTTC
.,TRBJ1-2,.,TRBV30,CAWRAQGGYGYTF,TGTGCCTGGAGGGCCCAGGGAGGTTATGGCTACACCTTC
TRBD1,TRBJ1-5,once,TRBV13,CASSDRGKQPQHF,TGTGCCAGCAGCGACAGGGGGAAACAGCCCCAGCATTTT
.,TRBJ1-1,.,TRBV28,CASSLTQVSTEAFF,TGTGCCAGCAGTTTAACACAAGTCTCCACTGAAGCTTTCTTT
.,TRBJ1-4,.,TRBV28,CASSFGGDGEKLFF,TGTGCCAGCAGTTTTGGAGGGGATGGTGAAAAACTGTTTTTT
TRBD1,TRBJ2-3,.,TRBV6-6,CASSKGASTDTQYF,TGTGCCAGCTCGAAGGGGGCTAGCACAGATACGCAGTATTTT
TRBD2,TRBJ2-3,once,TRBV2,CASSDGSGSGDTQYF,TGTGCCAGCAGTGACGGAAGCGGGAGTGGGGATACGCAGTATTTT
.,TRBJ1-1,.,TRBV30,CAWGHMNTEAFF,TGTGCCTGGGGACACATGAACACTGAAGCTTTCTTT
.,TRBJ1-1,.,TRBV19,CASSIRQRLMNTEAFF,TGTGCCAGTAGTATAAGGCAGCGACTAATGAACACTGAAGCTTTCTTT
.,TRBJ1-3,.,TRBV6-6,CASKPGSSGNTIYF,TGTGCCAGCAAACCAGGCTCCTCTGGAAACACCATATATTTT
TRBD2,TRBJ2-3,.,TRBV5-1,CASSLAGGKDTQYF,TGCGCCAGCAGCTTGGCGGGAGGAAAAGATACGCAGTATTTT
.,TRBJ2-5,few,TRBV7-9,CASSSTPGYQETQYF,TGTGCCAGCAGCTCAACACCAGGGTACCAAGAGACCCAGTACTTC
.,TRBJ1-1,.,TRBV27,CASSLTAGTEAFF,TGTGCCAGCAGCTTAACAGCGGGCACTGAAGCTTTCTTT
.,TRBJ2-7,.,TRBV19,CASSIAHTAYEQYF,TGTGCCAGTAGTATAGCTCATACAGCCTACGAGCAGTACTTC
.,TRBJ2-3,.,TRBV2,CASSGGPSSTDTQYF,TGTGCCAGCAGCGGGGGGCCTTCTAGCACAGATACGCAGTATTTT
.,TRBJ2-1,.,TRBV15,CATSRDRGTGSYNEQFF,TGTGCCACCAGCAGAGATCGGGGGACTGGCTCCTACAATGAGCAGTTCTTC
.,TRBJ2-3,.,TRBV28,CASSLNAGVGDTQYF,TGTGCCAGCAGTTTAAACGCAGGGGTGGGAGATACGCAGTATTTT
.,TRBJ2-7,.,TRBV5-1,CASSLEQVSFYEQYF,TGCGCCAGCAGCTTGGAGCAGGTTTCATTCTACGAGCAGTACTTC
.,TRBJ1-6,.,TRBV6-1,CASSEQGQNSPLHF,TGTGCCAGCAGTGAACAGGGGCAGAATTCACCCCTCCACTTT
.,TRBJ1-3,.,TRBV28,CASSQGSSGNTIYF,TGTGCCAGCAGTCAGGGATCGTCTGGAAACACCATATATTTT
.,TRBJ1-3,.,TRBV7-8,CASSLAEGGLGNTIYF,TGTGCCAGCAGCTTAGCGGAGGGAGGGCTTGGAAACACCATATATTTT
.,TRBJ2-7,.,TRBV6-5,CASNQGGEQYF,TGTGCCAGCAACCAGGGGGGCGAGCAGTACTTC
.,TRBJ2-1,.,TRBV7-3,CASSLSGGNEQFF,TGTGCCAGCAGCTTATCAGGGGGGAATGAGCAGTTCTTC
TRBD1,TRBJ1-1,.,TRBV30,CARQGQGEAFF,TGTGCCCGACAAGGACAGGGCGAAGCTTTCTTT
TRBD2,TRBJ2-7,.,TRBV2,CASSGLAGGYEQYF,TGTGCCAGCAGTGGTCTAGCGGGCGGCTACGAGCAGTACTTC
TRBD1,TRBJ2-5,.,TRBV11-1,CASSPQGPQETQYF,TGTGCCAGCAGCCCACAGGGGCCGCAAGAGACCCAGTACTTC
TRBD2,TRBJ2-1,once,TRBV6-1,CASSEWGLAGGNEQFF,TGTGCCAGCAGTGAATGGGGACTAGCGGGGGGGAATGAGCAGTTCTTC
TRBD2,TRBJ2-1,.,TRBV5-4,CASSLGLAGSNEQFF,TGTGCCAGCAGCTTGGGGCTAGCGGGAAGCAATGAGCAGTTCTTC
.,TRBJ2-5,.,TRBV19,CASIGRVGETQYF,TGTGCCAGTATTGGCCGGGTCGGTGAGACCCAGTACTTC
TRBD1,TRBJ1-3,.,TRBV19,CASSTGPGGRNTIYF,TGTGCCAGTAGTACGGGCCCAGGGGGTAGAAACACCATATATTTT
TRBD1,TRBJ1-2,.,TRBV9,CASSGAGGGSEEANYGYTF,TGTGCCAGCAGCGGCGCAGGGGGCGGTTCAGAAGAGGCTAACTATGGCTACACCTTC
TRBD1,TRBJ1-5,once,TRBV10-3,CAISDAGQGAAAQHF,TGTGCCATCAGTGATGCCGGACAGGGGGCAGCTGCCCAGCATTTT
TRBD1,TRBJ1-2,.,TRBV2,CASTLQGQEVDGYTF,TGTGCCAGCACCCTACAGGGACAGGAGGTAGATGGCTACACCTTC
.,TRBJ1-2,.,TRBV28,CASSLSRGNYGYTF,TGTGCCAGCAGTTTATCCAGGGGAAACTATGGCTACACCTTC
.,TRBJ1-4,.,TRBV6-5,CASSYWSGGGDEKLFF,TGTGCCAGCAGTTACTGGTCCGGGGGGGGTGATGAAAAACTGTTTTTT
TRBD1,TRBJ1-2,.,TRBV28,CASSHRGTGYGYTF,TGTGCCAGCAGTCACCGAGGGACAGGGTATGGCTACACCTTC
.,TRBJ2-3,.,TRBV6-6,CASGLLHTDTQYF,TGTGCCAGCGGACTCCTACACACAGATACGCAGTATTTT
TRBD2,TRBJ2-5,.,TRBV11-3,CASSSGTSRVVETQYF,TGTGCCAGCAGCTCGGGGACTAGCAGGGTTGTGGAGACCCAGTACTTC
.,TRBJ2-3,.,TRBV5-6,CASSLEGFSLTQYF,TGTGCCAGCAGCTTGGAGGGGTTCAGTCTTACGCAGTATTTT